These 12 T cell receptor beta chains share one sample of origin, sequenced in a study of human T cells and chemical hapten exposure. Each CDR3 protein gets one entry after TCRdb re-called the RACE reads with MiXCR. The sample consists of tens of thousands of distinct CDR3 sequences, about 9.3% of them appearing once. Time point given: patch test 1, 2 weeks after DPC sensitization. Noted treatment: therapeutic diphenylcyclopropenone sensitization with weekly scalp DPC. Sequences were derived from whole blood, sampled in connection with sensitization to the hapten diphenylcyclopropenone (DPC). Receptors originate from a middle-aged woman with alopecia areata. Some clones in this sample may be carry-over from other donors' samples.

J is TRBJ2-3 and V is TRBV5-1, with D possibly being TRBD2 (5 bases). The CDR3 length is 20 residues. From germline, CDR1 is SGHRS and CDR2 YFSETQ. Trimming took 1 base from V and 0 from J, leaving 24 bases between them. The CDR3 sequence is CASSLTTPRGPGASTDTQYF. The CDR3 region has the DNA TGCGCCAGCAGCTTGACCACCCCTCGGGGTCCTGGTGCTAGCACAGATACGCAGTATTTT.

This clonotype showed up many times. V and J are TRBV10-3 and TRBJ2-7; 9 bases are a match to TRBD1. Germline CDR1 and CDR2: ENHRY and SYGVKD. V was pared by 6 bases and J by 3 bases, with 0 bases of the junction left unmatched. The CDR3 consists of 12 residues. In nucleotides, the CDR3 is TGTGCCATCAGGGGACAGGGCTACGAGCAGTACTTC. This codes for CAIRGQGYEQYF.

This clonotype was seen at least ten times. The CDR3 DNA follows: TGTGCCAGCAGCGGTTCGGGGGCGAACGGCGGGGAGCTGTTTTTT. Protein product: CASSGSGANGGELFF. This chain links TRBV7-2 with TRBJ2-2; D tentatively reads TRBD1 or TRBD2 (6 bases each). V lost 5 bases, J lost 7 bases, and 17 bases lay in between. This CDR3 contains 15 residues. From germline, CDR1 is SGHTA and CDR2 FQGNSA. Full variable domain (missing parts from reference TRBV7-2 and TRBJ2-2): GAGVSQSPSNKVTEKGKDVELRCDPISGHTALYWYRQSLGQGLEFLIYFQGNSAPDKSGLPSDRFSAERTGGSVSTLTIQRTQQEDSAVYLCASSGSGANGGELFFGEGSRLTVL.

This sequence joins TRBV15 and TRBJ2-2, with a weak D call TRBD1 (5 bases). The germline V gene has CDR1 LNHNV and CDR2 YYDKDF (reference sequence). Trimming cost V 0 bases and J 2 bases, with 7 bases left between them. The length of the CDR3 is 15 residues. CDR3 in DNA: TGTGCCACCAGCAGAGAGACAGTTAACACCGGGGAGCTGTTTTTT. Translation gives CATSRETVNTGELFF. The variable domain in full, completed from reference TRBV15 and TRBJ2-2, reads DAMVIQNPRYQVTQFGKPVTLSCSQTLNHNVMYWYQQKSSQAPKLLFHYYDKDFNNEADTPDNFQSRRPNTSFCFLDIRSPGLGDTAMYLCATSRETVNTGELFFGEGSRLTVL.

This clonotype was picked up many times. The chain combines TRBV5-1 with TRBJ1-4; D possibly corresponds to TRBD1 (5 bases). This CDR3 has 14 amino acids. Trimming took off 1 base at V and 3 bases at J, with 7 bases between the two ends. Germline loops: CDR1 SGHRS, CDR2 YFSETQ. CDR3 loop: CASSLTGPNEKLFF. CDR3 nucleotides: TGCGCCAGCAGCTTGACAGGCCCTAATGAAAAACTGTTTTTT.

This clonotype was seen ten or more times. As DNA, the CDR3 is TGCGCCAGCAGCTTACAGGCCTCGAACACTGAAGCTTTCTTT. It codes for CASSLQASNTEAFF. The rearrangement uses TRBV5-1 and TRBJ1-1; a possible D gene is TRBD1 (5 bases). The CDR3 sequence is 14 residues long. V shed 2 bases and J shed 1 base, with 9 bases lying between them. Germline-derived CDR1 and CDR2 are SGHRS and YFSETQ.

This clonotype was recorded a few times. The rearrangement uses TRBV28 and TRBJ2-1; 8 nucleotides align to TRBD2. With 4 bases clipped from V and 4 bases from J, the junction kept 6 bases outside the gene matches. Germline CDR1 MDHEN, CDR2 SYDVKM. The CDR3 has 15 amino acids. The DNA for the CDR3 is TGTGCCAGCAGTTACTCCGTAGCGGGGTACAATGAGCAGTTCTTC. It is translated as CASSYSVAGYNEQFF.

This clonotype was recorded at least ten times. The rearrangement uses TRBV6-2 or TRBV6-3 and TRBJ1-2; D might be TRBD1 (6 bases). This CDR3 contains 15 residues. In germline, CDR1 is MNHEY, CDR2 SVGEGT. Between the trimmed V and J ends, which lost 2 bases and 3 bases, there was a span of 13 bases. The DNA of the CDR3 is TGTGCCAGCAGTTACATTGGGGGCCTTGACTATGGCTACACCTTC. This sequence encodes CASSYIGGLDYGYTF.

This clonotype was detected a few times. In nucleotides, the CDR3 is TGCAGTGCTAGAAGGCAGGGGTACGATACGCAGTATTTT. The encoded protein is CSARRQGYDTQYF. The rearrangement links TRBV20-1 to TRBJ2-3; D is perhaps TRBD1 (6 bases). V lost 2 bases and J 6 bases, leaving 12 bases between the germline ends. Germline values: CDR1 DFQATT, CDR2 SNEGSKA (reference sequence). The CDR3 runs to 13 residues.

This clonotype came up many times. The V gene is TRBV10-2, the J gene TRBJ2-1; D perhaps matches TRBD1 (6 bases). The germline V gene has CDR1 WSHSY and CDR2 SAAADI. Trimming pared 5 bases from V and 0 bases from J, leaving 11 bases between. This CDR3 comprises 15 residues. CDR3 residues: CASSYGQSSYNEQFF. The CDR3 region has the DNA TGCGCCAGCAGTTATGGACAGAGCTCCTACAATGAGCAGTTCTTC.

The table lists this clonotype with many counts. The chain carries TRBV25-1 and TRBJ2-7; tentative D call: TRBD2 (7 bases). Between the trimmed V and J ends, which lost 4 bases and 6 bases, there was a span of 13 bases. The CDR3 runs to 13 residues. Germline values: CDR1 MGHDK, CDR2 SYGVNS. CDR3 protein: CASSGGGELEQYF. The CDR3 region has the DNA TGTGCCAGCAGTGGAGGGGGGGAACTCGAGCAGTACTTC.

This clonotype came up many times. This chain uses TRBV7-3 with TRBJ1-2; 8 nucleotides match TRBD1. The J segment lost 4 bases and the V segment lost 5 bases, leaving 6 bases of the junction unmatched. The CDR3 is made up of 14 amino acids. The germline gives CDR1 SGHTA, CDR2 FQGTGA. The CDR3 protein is CASSTGQGLYGYTF. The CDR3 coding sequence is TGTGCCAGCAGCACAGGACAGGGTCTCTATGGCTACACCTTC.